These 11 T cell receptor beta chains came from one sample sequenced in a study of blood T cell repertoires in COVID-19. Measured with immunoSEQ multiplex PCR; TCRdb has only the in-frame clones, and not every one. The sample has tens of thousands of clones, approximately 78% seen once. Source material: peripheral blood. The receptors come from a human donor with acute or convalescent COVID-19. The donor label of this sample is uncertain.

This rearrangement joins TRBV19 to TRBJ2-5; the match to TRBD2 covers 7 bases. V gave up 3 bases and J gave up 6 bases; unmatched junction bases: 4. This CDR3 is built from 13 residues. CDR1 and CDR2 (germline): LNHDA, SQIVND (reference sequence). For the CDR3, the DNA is TGTGCCAGTAGTATGCCGGGGGGTCAGACCCAGTACTTC. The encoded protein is CASSMPGGQTQYF.

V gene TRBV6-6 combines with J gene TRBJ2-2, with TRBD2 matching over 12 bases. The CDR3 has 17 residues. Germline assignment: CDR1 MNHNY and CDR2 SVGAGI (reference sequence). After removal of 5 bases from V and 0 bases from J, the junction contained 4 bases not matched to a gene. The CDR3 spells CASSLLAGGTNTGELFF. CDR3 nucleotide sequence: TGTGCCAGCAGTCTCCTAGCGGGGGGGACGAACACCGGGGAGCTGTTTTTT.

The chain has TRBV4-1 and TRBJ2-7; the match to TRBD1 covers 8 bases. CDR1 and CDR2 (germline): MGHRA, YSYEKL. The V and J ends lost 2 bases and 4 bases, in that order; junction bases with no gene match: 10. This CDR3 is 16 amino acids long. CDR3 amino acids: CASSQLPSRGLYEQYF. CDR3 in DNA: TGCGCCAGCAGCCAATTGCCTTCCAGGGGGCTTTACGAGCAGTACTTC.

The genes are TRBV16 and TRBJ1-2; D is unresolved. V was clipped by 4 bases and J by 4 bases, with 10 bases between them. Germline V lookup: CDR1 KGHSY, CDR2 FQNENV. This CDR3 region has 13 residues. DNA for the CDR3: TGTGCCAGCAGCCGCGCGGATATCTATGGCTACACCTTC. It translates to CASSRADIYGYTF.

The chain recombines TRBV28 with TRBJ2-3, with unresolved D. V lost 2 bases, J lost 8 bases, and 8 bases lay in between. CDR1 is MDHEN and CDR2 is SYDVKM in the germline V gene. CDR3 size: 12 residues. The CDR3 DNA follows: TGTGCCAGCAGTTTAGCCACCAGTACGCAGTATTTT. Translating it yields CASSLATSTQYF. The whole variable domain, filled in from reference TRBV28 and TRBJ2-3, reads DVKVTQSSRYLVKRTGEKVFLECVQDMDHENMFWYRQDPGLGLRLIYFSYDVKMKEKGDIPEGYSVSREKKERFSLILESASTNQTSMYLCASSLATSTQYFGPGTRLTVL.

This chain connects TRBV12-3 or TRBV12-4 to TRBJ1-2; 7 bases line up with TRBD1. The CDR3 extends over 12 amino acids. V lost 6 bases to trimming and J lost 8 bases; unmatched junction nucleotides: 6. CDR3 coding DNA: TGTGCCAGCAGGACAGGGTCAGAGGGCTACACCTTC. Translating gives CASRTGSEGYTF.

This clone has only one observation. The CDR3 reads CASSPPDSGVWETQYF. The DNA of the CDR3 is TGTGCCAGCAGCCCGCCGGATAGCGGGGTCTGGGAGACCCAGTACTTC. This rearrangement joins TRBV11-3 to TRBJ2-5; 8 bases are a match to TRBD2. This CDR3 has 16 amino acids. Germline-derived CDR1 and CDR2 are SGHNT and YENEEA. Germline trimming cut 5 bases from V and 5 bases from J; bases unmatched to any gene: 13.

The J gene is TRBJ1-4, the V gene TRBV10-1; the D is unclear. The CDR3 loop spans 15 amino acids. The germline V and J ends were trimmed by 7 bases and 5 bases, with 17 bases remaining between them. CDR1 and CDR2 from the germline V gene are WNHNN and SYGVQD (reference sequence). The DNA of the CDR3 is TGCGCCAGCAACTACTTAAGGCAGTCCAATGAAAAACTGTTTTTT. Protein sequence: CASNYLRQSNEKLFF.

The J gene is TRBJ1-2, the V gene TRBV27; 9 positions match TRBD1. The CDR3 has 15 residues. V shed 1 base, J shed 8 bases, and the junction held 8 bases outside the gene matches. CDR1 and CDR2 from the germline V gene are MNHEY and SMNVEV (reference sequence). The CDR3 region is CASSLFGRTGDGYTF. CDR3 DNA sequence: TGTGCCAGCAGTTTATTCGGTCGGACAGGGGACGGCTACACCTTC.

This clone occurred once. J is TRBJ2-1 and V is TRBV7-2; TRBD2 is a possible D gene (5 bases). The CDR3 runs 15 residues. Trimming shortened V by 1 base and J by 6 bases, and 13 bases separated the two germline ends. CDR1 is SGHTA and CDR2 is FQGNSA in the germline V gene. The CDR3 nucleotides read TGTGCCAGCAGCTTAGGGCCTGACTACTCCAATGAGCAGTTCTTC. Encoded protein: CASSLGPDYSNEQFF.

In nucleotides, the CDR3 is TGTGCCAGCAGACGTGGGACTAGCGGATACAATGAGCAGTTCTTC. It encodes CASRRGTSGYNEQFF. This sequence joins TRBV3-1 (or the pseudogene TRBV3-2) and TRBJ2-1; 11 bases are a match to TRBD2. The CDR3 is 15 amino acids. Trimming at V came to 6 bases and at J to 4 bases, leaving 5 bases not matched to a gene. Germline-derived CDR1 and CDR2 are LGHDT and YNNKEL (reference sequence).